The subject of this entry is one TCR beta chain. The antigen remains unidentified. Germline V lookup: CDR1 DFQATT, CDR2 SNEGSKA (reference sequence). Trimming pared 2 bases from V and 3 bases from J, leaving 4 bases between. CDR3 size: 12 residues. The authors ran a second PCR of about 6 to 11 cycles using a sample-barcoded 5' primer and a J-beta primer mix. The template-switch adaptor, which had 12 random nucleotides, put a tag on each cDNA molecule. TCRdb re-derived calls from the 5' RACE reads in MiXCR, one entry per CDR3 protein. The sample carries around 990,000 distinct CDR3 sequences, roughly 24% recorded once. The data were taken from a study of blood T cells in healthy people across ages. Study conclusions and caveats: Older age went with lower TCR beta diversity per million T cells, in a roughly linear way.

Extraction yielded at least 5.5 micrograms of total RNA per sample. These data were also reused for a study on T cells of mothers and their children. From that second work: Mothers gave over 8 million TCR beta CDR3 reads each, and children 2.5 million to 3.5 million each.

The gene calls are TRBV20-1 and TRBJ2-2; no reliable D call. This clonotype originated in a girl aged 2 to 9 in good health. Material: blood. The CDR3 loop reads CSARSDTGELFF. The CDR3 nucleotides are TGCAGTGCTAGATCAGACACCGGGGAGCTGTTTTTT.